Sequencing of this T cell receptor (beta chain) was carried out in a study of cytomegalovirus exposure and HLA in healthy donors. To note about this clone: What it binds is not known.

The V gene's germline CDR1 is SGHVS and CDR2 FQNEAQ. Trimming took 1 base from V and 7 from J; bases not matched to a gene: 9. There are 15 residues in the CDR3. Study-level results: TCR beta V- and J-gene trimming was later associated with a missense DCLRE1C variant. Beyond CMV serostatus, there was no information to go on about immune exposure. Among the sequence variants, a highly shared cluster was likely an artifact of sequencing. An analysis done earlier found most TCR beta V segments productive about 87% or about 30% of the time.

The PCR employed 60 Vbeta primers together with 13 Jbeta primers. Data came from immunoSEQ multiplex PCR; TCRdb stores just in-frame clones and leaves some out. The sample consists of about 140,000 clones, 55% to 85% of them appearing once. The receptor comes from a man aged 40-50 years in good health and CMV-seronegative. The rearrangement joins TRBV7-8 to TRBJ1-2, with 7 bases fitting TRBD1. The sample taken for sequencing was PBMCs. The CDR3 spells CASSLVGQTSGGYTF. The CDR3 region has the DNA TGTGCCAGCAGCTTAGTGGGACAGACTTCGGGTGGCTACACCTTC.